This TCR beta chain was recovered during a study of identical twins. Study results and limitations: Excess twin sharing in beta out-of-frame sequences was weaker.

MiXCR, applied by TCRdb to the 5' RACE reads, yields one record per CDR3 protein. The profile shows about 720,000 distinct CDR3 sequences, 8.5% to 9.5% of them singletons. A word on this clonotype: Its antigen remains unknown. One end of the junction varies from germline; a read error may be responsible.

The germline CDR1 and CDR2 sequences are LGHDT and YNNKEL (reference sequence). This CDR3 is 17 amino acids long. The sample was also reused in another study, on yellow fever vaccine responses in identical twins.

The receptor was derived from a woman under 30 in good health. The sequenced material came from PBMCs. The J gene is TRBJ1-1, the V gene TRBV3-1; 10 bases agree with TRBD1. CDR3 in DNA: TGTGCCAGCACCCAAAGGGACAGGGGATGGTATAGCACTGAAGCTTTCTTT. Translated: CASTQRDRGWYSTEAFF.